This paragraph reports one T cell receptor beta chain. Across several immunoSEQ plates, the genomic DNA of each subset was split evenly. Sequenced by immunoSEQ multiplex PCR; TCRdb stores in-frame clones only, minus some. This sample carries under 1,900,000 clones, less than 99% of them seen once, and the ten largest clones take 0.36%. The germline V and J ends were trimmed by 8 bases and 4 bases, with 20 bases remaining between them. The CDR3 loop spans 15 amino acids. Germline CDR1 is LNHNV and CDR2 is YYDKDF (reference sequence). This sample is drawn from a study of shared clonotypes between healthy human individuals.

This clonotype originated in a man aged 25 to 45 in good health. The sequenced sample was naive CD4+ T cells sorted from blood. Indicated subset: CD45RA+ positively selected. The rearrangement joins TRBV15 to TRBJ1-1; D gene uncertain. The CDR3 is CATESVPPKGTEAFF. CDR3 nucleotides: TGTGCCACCGAGTCGGTCCCACCGAAGGGCACTGAAGCTTTCTTT.